What follows are 29 T cell receptor beta chains derived from one specimen sequenced in a study of response to subunit inactivated influenza vaccine. TCRdb independently ran MiXCR on the RT-PCR reads; one entry per CDR3 protein. The table records some 570,000 distinct CDR3 sequences, about 10% of them present only once. These same records also appear under a second study, on T cells expressing NK-cell markers. Per that paper: cDNA encoding TCR beta was synthesized via 5'RACE template switching incorporating UMIs.

The material was PBMCs from blood, obtained on the day of vaccination. These TCRs come from a man aged 50-59 years who received an inactivated influenza vaccine.

This clonotype was picked up many times. The rearrangement uses TRBV5-1 and TRBJ2-5; D gene ambiguous. CDR3 length: 12 amino acids. V lost 3 bases and J 2 bases, leaving 5 bases between the germline ends. Germline V lookup: CDR1 SGHRS, CDR2 YFSETQ. This CDR3 reads CASSSPQETQYF. The CDR3 coding sequence is TGCGCCAGCAGCTCCCCTCAAGAGACCCAGTACTTC.

This clonotype was observed many times. This chain connects TRBV20-1 to TRBJ2-5, with unresolved D. This CDR3 comprises 11 residues. With 3 bases removed from V and 9 bases from J, the gap between germline ends came to 11 bases. CDR1 and CDR2 (germline): DFQATT, SNEGSKA (reference sequence). The CDR3 DNA is TGCAGTGCTAGTAGAGAGTCGGCCCAGTACTTC. Protein sequence: CSASRESAQYF.

This clonotype has a handful of counts. The V and J genes are TRBV12-5 and TRBJ2-2; perhaps TRBD2 as D (5 bases). CDR1 is LGHNT and CDR2 is FRNRAP in the germline V gene. This CDR3 has 14 residues. V lost 6 bases, J lost 0 bases, and 8 bases lay in between. The chain's CDR3 is CASGHGANTGELFF. The DNA for the CDR3 is TGTGCTAGTGGCCACGGGGCGAACACCGGGGAGCTGTTTTTT.

The chain combines TRBV29-1 with TRBJ1-1; 7 bases align to TRBD1. This CDR3 has 13 amino acids. With V trimmed by 4 bases and J by 1 base, 3 bases remained unmatched. Germline assignment: CDR1 SQVTM and CDR2 ANQGSEA. CDR3 bases: TGCAGCGTTGCAAACAGGGGGAACACTGAAGCTTTCTTT. It yields the protein CSVANRGNTEAFF.

This clonotype was seen at least ten times. The chain combines TRBV28 with TRBJ2-1; a possible D gene is TRBD1 (6 bases). Trimming removed 6 bases from V and 10 bases from J, with 13 bases in between. Looked up from germline, CDR1 is MDHEN and CDR2 is SYDVKM. The CDR3 sequence is 12 residues long. CDR3 protein: CASSPWDTEQFF. Written as DNA, the CDR3 is TGTGCCAGCAGCCCCTGGGACACCGAGCAGTTCTTC. Drawing the rest from reference TRBV28 and TRBJ2-1, the complete variable domain is DVKVTQSSRYLVKRTGEKVFLECVQDMDHENMFWYRQDPGLGLRLIYFSYDVKMKEKGDIPEGYSVSREKKERFSLILESASTNQTSMYLCASSPWDTEQFFGPGTRLTVL.

The V call is TRBV24-1, the J call TRBJ2-5; D possibly corresponds to TRBD2 (5 bases). This CDR3 contains 14 residues. CDR1 and CDR2 from the germline V gene are KGHDR and SFDVKD. The ends were cut back, 1 base at V and 4 bases at J, with 9 bases in the middle. CDR3 bases: TGTGCCACCAGTGATTTCACTAGTTCAGAGACCCAGTACTTC. Translating gives CATSDFTSSETQYF.

This clonotype showed up just a few times. V is TRBV27 and J is TRBJ1-1; TRBD1 might be the D (5 bases). The CDR3 is 15 residues long. The germline V and J ends were trimmed by 4 bases and 8 bases, with 20 bases remaining between them. The V gene's germline CDR1 is MNHEY and CDR2 SMNVEV (reference sequence). The CDR3 region has the DNA TGTGCCAGCAGTTCCGAGGGGTTAGGAGGACCAGAAGCTTTCTTT. Protein sequence: CASSSEGLGGPEAFF.

This clonotype occurred a few times. CDR3 bases: TGCGCCAGCAGCTTGGCGGGCAGGGTAGAGGAGACCCAGTACTTC. Its translation is CASSLAGRVEETQYF. The chain recombines TRBV5-1 with TRBJ2-5, with D maybe TRBD1 (5 bases). This CDR3 comprises 15 residues. Trimming shortened V by 0 bases and J by 5 bases, and 14 bases separated the two germline ends. Germline values: CDR1 SGHRS, CDR2 YFSETQ.

This chain joins TRBV10-3 and TRBJ2-7, with D possibly matching TRBD1 (6 bases). The CDR3 has 12 residues. Trimming shortened V by 8 bases and J by 0 bases, and 8 bases separated the two germline ends. Germline V CDR1 and CDR2: ENHRY, SYGVKD. CDR3: CAIQGSSYEQYF. CDR3 coding DNA: TGTGCCATCCAGGGGAGCTCCTACGAGCAGTACTTC.

This clonotype was seen ten or more times. The rearrangement uses TRBV5-1 and TRBJ2-5; D gene ambiguous. The V and J ends lost 0 bases and 4 bases respectively, with 10 bases between them. Germline V gives CDR1 SGHRS, CDR2 YFSETQ. CDR3 length: 14 amino acids. CDR3 sequence (DNA): TGCGCCAGCAGCTTGGAGGGTGGGGTAGAGACCCAGTACTTC. Translated: CASSLEGGVETQYF.

The chain has TRBV3-1 and TRBJ2-5; 7 bases agree with TRBD2. The ends lost 4 bases at V and 5 bases at J; junction bases unmatched: 10. The CDR3 extends over 15 amino acids. Germline V gene sequence: CDR1 LGHDT, CDR2 YNNKEL (reference sequence). CDR3 protein: CASSPHLAVQETQYF. The CDR3 DNA sequence: TGTGCCAGCAGCCCCCACCTAGCGGTCCAGGAGACCCAGTACTTC.

This clonotype has only a few counts. The V gene is TRBV7-2, the J gene TRBJ2-7; 8 bases are a match to TRBD1. The CDR3 covers 15 residues. The trim removed 4 bases at V and 3 bases at J, leaving 8 bases unmatched. Germline CDR1 and CDR2: SGHTA and FQGNSA. CDR3 residues: CASSSYRGEVYEQYF. CDR3 nucleotides: TGTGCCAGCAGCTCCTACAGGGGGGAAGTCTACGAGCAGTACTTC. Complete variable domain (other parts from reference TRBV7-2 and TRBJ2-7): GAGVSQSPSNKVTEKGKDVELRCDPISGHTALYWYRQSLGQGLEFLIYFQGNSAPDKSGLPSDRFSAERTGGSVSTLTIQRTQQEDSAVYLCASSSYRGEVYEQYFGPGTRLTVT.

This clonotype showed up just a few times. V usage is TRBV19 and J usage is TRBJ1-2, with D hard to call. Germline CDR1 reads LNHDA; CDR2 reads SQIVND (reference sequence). V was pared by 7 bases and J by 4 bases, with 19 bases between. The CDR3 contains 15 residues. The CDR3 nucleotides read TGTGCCAGTACCTCAGACGGACTACCCGGCTATGGCTACACCTTC. Translating it yields CASTSDGLPGYGYTF.

The V and J genes are TRBV12-3 or TRBV12-4 and TRBJ2-5; D is ambiguous. Trimming cost V 3 bases and J 3 bases, with 11 bases left between them. There are 14 residues in the CDR3. The CDR3 reads CASSFSEKEETQYF. The CDR3 DNA is TGTGCCAGCAGTTTTTCGGAGAAAGAAGAGACCCAGTACTTC.

The chain uses TRBV4-1 and TRBJ2-2; D is uncertain. The V and J ends lost 0 bases and 8 bases respectively, with 13 bases between them. Germline CDR1 MGHRA, CDR2 YSYEKL. This CDR3 contains 15 residues. The CDR3 coding sequence is TGCGCCAGCAGCCAAGAACCCGTAGTGGGTGGGGAGCTGTTTTTT. Amino acid sequence: CASSQEPVVGGELFF.

This clonotype was picked up many times. V usage is TRBV10-3 and J usage is TRBJ1-2; 9 bases map to TRBD1. CDR1 is ENHRY, CDR2 SYGVKD, per germline. Unmatched junction bases numbered 6, after V lost 9 bases and J lost 4 bases. The CDR3 loop spans 13 amino acids. CDR3 protein: CAITGGAGYGYTF. The CDR3 DNA reads as TGTGCCATAACAGGGGGCGCGGGCTATGGCTACACCTTC.

The chain recombines TRBV15 with TRBJ2-5, with 7 bases matching TRBD1. The germline CDR1 and CDR2 sequences are LNHNV and YYDKDF (reference sequence). Germline trimming cut 9 bases from V and 5 bases from J; bases unmatched to any gene: 12. This CDR3 is built from 14 residues. The CDR3 is CATTIHRGTETQYF. CDR3 bases: TGTGCCACGACTATACACAGGGGTACGGAGACCCAGTACTTC.

CDR3 sequence: CASSGRDATYEQYF. The CDR3 DNA is TGTGCCAGCAGCGGCCGGGACGCCACCTACGAGCAGTACTTC. The V and J genes are TRBV9 and TRBJ2-7, with D perhaps given as TRBD1 or TRBD2 (5 bases each). The CDR3 consists of 14 residues. V was shortened by 3 bases and J by 2 bases, with 12 bases between the two germline ends. The V gene's germline CDR1 is SGDLS and CDR2 YYNGEE.

The chain couples TRBV10-3 to TRBJ2-7, with 8 nucleotides matching TRBD1. J lost 3 bases, V lost 0 bases, and 7 bases had no gene match. The CDR3 is 16 residues long. CDR1 and CDR2 from the germline V gene are ENHRY and SYGVKD. CDR3: CAISESQGTGFYEQYF. CDR3 nucleotides: TGTGCCATCAGTGAGTCCCAGGGGACAGGATTCTACGAGCAGTACTTC.

The rearrangement joins TRBV7-8 to TRBJ1-2; the match to TRBD1 covers 7 bases. V was clipped by 4 bases and J by 1 base; unmatched bases: 9. Germline V CDR1 and CDR2: SGHVS, FQNEAQ. There are 16 residues in the CDR3. The CDR3 DNA follows: TGTGCCAGCAGCTCCGGGGGGACAGACTATAACTATGGCTACACCTTC. Translation: CASSSGGTDYNYGYTF.

The rearrangement uses TRBV3-1 and TRBJ2-7; D perhaps matches TRBD2 (6 bases). Per germline, CDR1 LGHDT and CDR2 YNNKEL (reference sequence). V lost 0 bases to trimming and J lost 3 bases, with 15 bases between them. The CDR3 has 16 amino acids. As DNA, the CDR3 is TGTGCCAGCAGCCAAGAAGAAGGTCTAGCGAGCTACGAGCAGTACTTC. Protein: CASSQEEGLASYEQYF.

V usage is TRBV15 and J usage is TRBJ2-2; possibly TRBD2 for D (5 bases). There are 15 residues in the CDR3. Germline assignment: CDR1 LNHNV and CDR2 YYDKDF (reference sequence). With 5 bases removed from V and 5 bases from J, the gap between germline ends came to 15 bases. As DNA, the CDR3 is TGTGCCACCAGCGGCATGGGTCGGGGTACCGGGGAGCTGTTTTTT. It is translated as CATSGMGRGTGELFF.

This chain joins TRBV9 and TRBJ2-1; possible D gene TRBD2, 6 bases. Trimming left V 4 bases short and J 7 bases short, with 18 bases between. The CDR3 is 15 amino acids. Germline V gives CDR1 SGDLS, CDR2 YYNGEE. The CDR3 DNA reads as TGTGCCAGCAGCCTTTTGAATAGCGGACGAAATGAGCAGTTCTTC. Amino acid sequence: CASSLLNSGRNEQFF.

This clonotype was picked up one time. The V gene is TRBV24-1, the J gene TRBJ2-7; a possible D gene is TRBD1 (5 bases). V lost 9 bases, J lost 0 bases, and 11 bases lay in between. The CDR3 contains 13 residues. Germline CDR1 KGHDR, CDR2 SFDVKD. The CDR3 reads CATSAGNSYEQYF. For the CDR3, the DNA is TGTGCCACCTCGGCAGGGAACTCCTACGAGCAGTACTTC.

Many counts were recorded for this clonotype. The rearrangement uses TRBV6-2 or TRBV6-3 and TRBJ1-1; 7 bases are shared with TRBD1. CDR1 and CDR2 from the germline V gene are MNHEY and SVGEGT. The CDR3 length is 15 residues. With 0 bases clipped from V and 4 bases from J, the junction kept 5 bases outside the gene matches. CDR3 DNA sequence: TGTGCCAGCAGTTACTCGACAGGGAGAGGCACTGAAGCTTTCTTT. It is translated as CASSYSTGRGTEAFF.

V gene TRBV9 combines with J gene TRBJ1-4, with D uncertain. The CDR3 totals 16 residues. Trimming took 3 bases from V and 0 from J, leaving 12 bases between them. Germline values: CDR1 SGDLS, CDR2 YYNGEE. The CDR3 DNA reads TGTGCCAGCAGCGCCCATGACACCTCAACTAATGAAAAACTGTTTTTT. This sequence encodes CASSAHDTSTNEKLFF. The whole variable domain, filled in from reference TRBV9 and TRBJ1-4, reads DSGVTQTPKHLITATGQRVTLRCSPRSGDLSVYWYQQSLDQGLQFLIQYYNGEERAKGNILERFSAQQFPDLHSELNLSSLELGDSALYFCASSAHDTSTNEKLFFGSGTQLSVL.

CDR3 coding DNA: TGCAGTGCATTGGGGGGTTATAGCAATCAGCCCCAGCATTTT. Translated, it gives CSALGGYSNQPQHF. The V gene is TRBV20-1, the J gene TRBJ1-5; D is perhaps TRBD1 (5 bases). Trimming left V 6 bases short and J 0 bases short, with 12 bases between. The CDR3 is made up of 14 amino acids. The germline V gene encodes CDR1 DFQATT and CDR2 SNEGSKA (reference sequence).

This clonotype was seen more than once but under ten times. J is TRBJ1-4 and V is TRBV20-1, with 7 bases fitting TRBD1. The CDR3 contains 13 residues. Germline CDR1 DFQATT, CDR2 SNEGSKA (reference sequence). V lost 1 base and J lost 6; bases outside the gene matches: 2. The CDR3 sequence: CSARVQGDEKLFF. DNA for the CDR3: TGCAGTGCTAGAGTGCAGGGGGATGAAAAACTGTTTTTT.

At least ten counts were recorded for this clonotype. J is TRBJ2-5 and V is TRBV5-1, with TRBD1 as a possible D gene (5 bases). The V gene lost 0 bases and the J gene lost 1 base, with 7 bases spanning the gap. This CDR3 is built from 14 residues. Germline-derived CDR1 and CDR2 are SGHRS and YFSETQ. CDR3 sequence: CASSLGQSQETQYF. The CDR3 bases are TGCGCCAGCAGCTTGGGACAGAGCCAAGAGACCCAGTACTTC.